This T cell receptor (beta chain) was sequenced for a study of CD4+ T cells in melanoma. Regarding the study as a whole: Reportedly, melanoma neoantigen-specific CD4+ T cells showed varied differentiation states. CD8+ T cell, macrophage and B cell function reportedly correlated with neoantigen-specific CD4+ T cells.

Generated by immunoSEQ multiplex PCR, the TCRdb table keeps only in-frame clones and is missing some. This table holds roughly 54,000 clones, 75% to 90% found once. On this clone itself: Its antigen remains unknown.

The germline CDR1 and CDR2 sequences are KGHSH and LQKENI. The CDR3 runs to 12 residues. V lost 5 bases, J lost 1 base, and 2 bases lay in between. The sample comprised peripheral blood. The V gene is TRBV18, the J gene TRBJ2-2; D not resolved. This clonotype originated in a human donor with melanoma. DNA of the CDR3: TGTGCCAGCTCAGAGAACACCGGGGAGCTGTTTTTT. It specifies CASSENTGELFF.